This note documents a single TCR beta chain sequence. The source of the sample is a study of blood T cell repertoires in COVID-19. The wider study: Acute and convalescent COVID-19 samples came from the United States, Italy and Spain. T cells, B-cell-depleted T cells, or PBMCs supplied cDNA or gDNA.

Sequenced by immunoSEQ multiplex PCR; TCRdb stores in-frame clones only, minus some. The table lists roughly 88,000 clones, approximately 88% of them singletons, with around 19% in the top ten. This CDR3 has 14 residues. The germline CDR1 and CDR2 sequences are LGHNA and YNFKEQ. The ends were cut back, 0 bases at V and 5 bases at J, with 10 bases in the middle. The chain recombines TRBV4-2 with TRBJ1-2; no firm D call. The receptor comes from a woman aged 55-70 years with COVID-19, enrolled during active disease. Sequences were obtained from peripheral blood. The CDR3 protein is CASSQDLEEYGYTF. In DNA form, the CDR3 reads TGTGCCAGCAGCCAAGATCTGGAGGAATATGGCTACACCTTC.